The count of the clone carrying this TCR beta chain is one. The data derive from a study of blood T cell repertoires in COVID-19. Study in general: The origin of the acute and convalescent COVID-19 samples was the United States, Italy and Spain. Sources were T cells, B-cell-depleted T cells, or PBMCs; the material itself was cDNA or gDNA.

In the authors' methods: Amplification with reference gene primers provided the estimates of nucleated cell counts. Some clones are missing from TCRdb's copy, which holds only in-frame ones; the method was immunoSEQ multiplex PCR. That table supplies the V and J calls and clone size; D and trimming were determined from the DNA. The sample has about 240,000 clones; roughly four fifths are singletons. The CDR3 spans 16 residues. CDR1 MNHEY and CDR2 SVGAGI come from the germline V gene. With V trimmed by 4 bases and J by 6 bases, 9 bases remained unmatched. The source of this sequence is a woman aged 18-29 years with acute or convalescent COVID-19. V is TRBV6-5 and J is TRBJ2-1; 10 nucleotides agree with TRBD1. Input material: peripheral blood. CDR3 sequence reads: CASSSRGTGVINEQFF. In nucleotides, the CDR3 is TGTGCCAGCAGTTCCCGCGGGACAGGGGTGATCAATGAGCAGTTCTTC.